Sequencing of this T cell receptor (beta chain) was carried out in a study of blood T cell repertoires in COVID-19. Study context: Nucleic acid was either cDNA or gDNA, and it came from T cells, B-cell-depleted T cells, or PBMCs.

Germline CDR1 is SGHTA and CDR2 is FQGNSA. V lost 0 bases and J 6 bases, leaving 16 bases between the germline ends. This CDR3 spans 16 amino acids. As processed by the authors: Estimates of nucleated cell counts were drawn from the amplification of reference gene primers. Produced via immunoSEQ multiplex PCR; TCRdb's table is partial and in-frame only. The V and J calls and clone size were taken over from that table, and D and trimming were inferred from the DNA. The profile shows fewer than 300,000 clones, approximately 90% of them singletons. The sequencing sample was made of PBMCs or T cells enriched from blood (not recorded which). The sequence was obtained from a middle-aged man who had recovered from COVID-19. The chain joins TRBV7-2 to TRBJ2-3; D is perhaps TRBD2 (6 bases). The CDR3 protein is CASSLAFRGRWDTQYF. The CDR3, as DNA: TGTGCCAGCAGCTTAGCTTTCCGAGGGAGGTGGGATACGCAGTATTTT.